These T cell receptor beta chains were read from a single sample in a study of cytomegalovirus exposure and HLA in healthy donors. Profiled with immunoSEQ multiplex PCR; TCRdb holds only in-frame clones, not every one. The sample lists roughly 120,000 clones; approximately 15% were seen once. Sequenced sample: PBMCs. These receptors were taken from a woman aged 18-35 years in good health and CMV-seronegative. Each CDR3 is given with its conserved first and last residue. D genes are given only for firm matches. Clone size, where shown, is once, few, many, or a class for clones that have expanded.

>TRBD2|TRBV5-1|few|TRBJ2-7
CASSLASGASYEQYF
TGCGCCAGCAGCTTGGCTAGCGGGGCGTCCTACGAGCAGTACTTC
>TRBD1|TRBV7-3|few|TRBJ2-7
CASSYRGRGEQYF
TGTGCCAGCAGCTACAGGGGGCGCGGGGAGCAGTACTTC
>.|TRBV29-1|few|TRBJ2-5
CSVGAGWETQYF
TGCAGCGTTGGGGCAGGGTGGGAGACCCAGTACTTC
>TRBD2|TRBV7-2|.|TRBJ2-2
CASSLVSSGYTGELFF
TGTGCCAGCAGCTTAGTATCTAGCGGTTACACCGGGGAGCTGTTTTTT
>.|TRBV5-4|.|TRBJ2-3
CASSLLPSLGTDTQYF
TGTGCCAGCAGCTTGTTACCGAGCCTCGGGACAGATACGCAGTATTTT
>TRBD1|TRBV5-4|.|TRBJ2-7
CASSPTADRLGNEQYF
TGTGCCAGCAGCCCTACGGCGGACAGGTTAGGAAACGAGCAGTACTTC
>TRBD2|TRBV6-5|few|TRBJ2-1
CASSETPAGGTEQFF
TGTGCCAGCAGCGAAACCCCAGCGGGGGGCACTGAGCAGTTCTTC
>TRBD1|TRBV4-1|.|TRBJ2-1
CASSVQGAYEQFF
TGCGCCAGCAGCGTACAGGGGGCCTATGAGCAGTTCTTC
>.|TRBV5-6|.|TRBJ1-2
CASSLGGVRDYGYTF
TGTGCCAGCAGCTTGGGCGGGGTAAGGGACTATGGCTACACCTTC
>.|TRBV5-6|few|TRBJ1-2
CASSLAGGTNYGYTF
TGTGCCAGCAGCTTGGCCGGGGGGACGAACTATGGCTACACCTTC
>.|TRBV5-1|.|TRBJ2-4
CASSLPGDDIQYF
TGCGCCAGCAGCTTACCGGGGGATGACATTCAGTACTTC
>TRBD1|TRBV29-1|.|TRBJ1-2
CSALGTGAGYGYTF
TGCAGCGCCCTGGGGACAGGGGCGGGGTATGGCTACACCTTC
>TRBD1|TRBV11-2|.|TRBJ2-5
CASSPNRGRGETQYF
TGTGCCAGCAGCCCAAACAGGGGGCGCGGAGAGACCCAGTACTTC
>.|TRBV15|.|TRBJ2-7
CATSREDRTYEQYF
TGTGCCACCAGCAGGGAAGACAGAACCTACGAGCAGTACTTC